The rows below give T cell receptor beta chains drawn from one sample of a study of blood T cell repertoires in COVID-19. Generated by immunoSEQ multiplex PCR, the TCRdb table keeps only in-frame clones and is missing some. The sample includes 230,000 or so clones, roughly nine tenths seen only once; the top ten take about 2%. Sequencing was carried out using peripheral blood. The receptors were gathered from a man aged 35 to 55 with active or convalescent COVID-19. Both conserved end residues are part of each CDR3. The order of the fields is J gene, D gene, V gene, clone size, CDR3 protein, CDR3 DNA. The D gene is left open where the match is weak. Part of the rows lack a size; the others show once, few, many or a class for expanded clones.

J: TRBJ2-1; D: .; V: TRBV5-5; size: .; CDR3: CASSLAFPSNEQFF; DNA: TGTGCCAGCAGCTTGGCTTTTCCCAGCAATGAGCAGTTCTTC
J: TRBJ1-2; D: .; V: TRBV25-1; size: .; CDR3: CASSAGAYGYTF; DNA: TGTGCCAGCAGTGCAGGGGCCTATGGCTACACCTTC
J: TRBJ1-2; D: .; V: TRBV11-1; size: .; CDR3: CASSPRGSIYGYTF; DNA: TGTGCCAGCAGCCCCCGCGGGAGTATCTATGGCTACACCTTC
J: TRBJ1-5; D: .; V: TRBV6-4; size: .; CDR3: CASSETGYQPQHF; DNA: TGTGCCAGCAGTGAAACAGGTTATCAGCCCCAGCATTTT
J: TRBJ1-1; D: TRBD1; V: TRBV5-1; size: .; CDR3: CASSFGQGQRLAFF; DNA: TGCGCCAGCAGCTTCGGACAGGGGCAAAGACTGGCTTTCTTT
J: TRBJ1-2; D: TRBD1; V: TRBV5-1; size: .; CDR3: CASSTDREIRNYGYTF; DNA: TGCGCCAGCAGCACGGACAGGGAAATAAGAAACTATGGCTACACCTTC
J: TRBJ2-7; D: .; V: TRBV10-1; size: .; CDR3: CASSEGTGSPYEQYF; DNA: TGCGCCAGCAGTGAGGGTACAGGGTCCCCCTACGAGCAGTACTTC
J: TRBJ1-1; D: .; V: TRBV6-5; size: .; CDR3: CALGGFEAFF; DNA: TGTGCCTTGGGGGGGTTTGAAGCTTTCTTT
J: TRBJ1-3; D: TRBD1; V: TRBV7-9; size: .; CDR3: CASSRQGGSGNTIYF; DNA: TGTGCCAGCAGCCGTCAGGGGGGTTCTGGAAACACCATATATTTT
J: TRBJ1-2; D: .; V: TRBV5-1; size: few; CDR3: CASSTDVGAGGYTF; DNA: TGCGCCAGCAGCACGGATGTGGGGGCGGGTGGCTACACCTTC
J: TRBJ1-1; D: .; V: TRBV11-2; size: .; CDR3: CASSLRVTWRAEAFF; DNA: TGTGCCAGCAGCTTAAGGGTCACCTGGCGGGCTGAAGCTTTCTTT
J: TRBJ1-1; D: .; V: TRBV5-1; size: .; CDR3: CASSPGRLGGTEAFF; DNA: TGCGCCAGCAGCCCGGGACGTTTGGGGGGCACTGAAGCTTTCTTT
J: TRBJ2-3; D: TRBD2; V: TRBV12-5; size: .; CDR3: CASGGGSTDTQYF; DNA: TGTGCTAGTGGGGGGGGGAGCACAGATACGCAGTATTTT
J: TRBJ1-1; D: .; V: TRBV5-5; size: .; CDR3: CASSPGQFNTEAFF; DNA: TGTGCCAGCAGCCCAGGACAGTTTAACACTGAAGCTTTCTTT
J: TRBJ2-2; D: .; V: TRBV23-1; size: .; CDR3: CASSQSSVRGAPNTGELFF; DNA: TGCGCCAGCAGTCAATCGTCGGTCAGGGGAGCACCGAACACCGGGGAGCTGTTTTTT
J: TRBJ2-7; D: .; V: TRBV28; size: .; CDR3: CASKSRTGEQYF; DNA: TGTGCCAGCAAATCCCGAACGGGGGAGCAGTACTTC
J: TRBJ1-2; D: .; V: TRBV19; size: .; CDR3: CASTLGDINYGYTF; DNA: TGTGCCAGTACCCTGGGGGACATCAACTATGGCTACACCTTC
J: TRBJ1-1; D: TRBD1; V: TRBV6-1; size: .; CDR3: CASSGGQGIRKTEAFF; DNA: TGTGCCAGCAGTGGAGGACAGGGCATAAGGAAAACTGAAGCTTTCTTT
J: TRBJ1-1; D: TRBD1; V: TRBV5-1; size: .; CDR3: CASSLAGGTGGTEAFF; DNA: TGCGCCAGCAGCTTGGCCGGCGGGACAGGGGGCACTGAAGCTTTCTTT
J: TRBJ2-1; D: .; V: TRBV7-2; size: .; CDR3: CASSPRRGGEKNEQFF; DNA: TGTGCCAGCAGCCCTAGGAGGGGGGGCGAGAAGAATGAGCAGTTCTTC
J: TRBJ1-5; D: .; V: TRBV19; size: .; CDR3: CASTHWRRADHNQPQHF; DNA: TGTGCCAGTACACATTGGAGGAGGGCAGACCACAATCAGCCCCAGCATTTT
J: TRBJ2-5; D: TRBD1; V: TRBV7-9; size: .; CDR3: CASRGTGENQETQYF; DNA: TGTGCCAGCAGAGGGACAGGGGAAAACCAAGAGACCCAGTACTTC
J: TRBJ1-1; D: .; V: TRBV19; size: once; CDR3: CASRGGRYEAFF; DNA: TGTGCCAGTAGGGGGGGGCGTTATGAAGCTTTCTTT
J: TRBJ1-5; D: .; V: TRBV12-3/TRBV12-4; size: once; CDR3: CASSRVPRQPQHF; DNA: TGTGCCAGCAGTCGGGTCCCGAGGCAGCCCCAGCATTTT
J: TRBJ2-3; D: TRBD2; V: TRBV11-2; size: .; CDR3: CASSPGRATDTQYF; DNA: TGTGCCAGCAGCCCCGGGAGGGCCACAGATACGCAGTATTTT
J: TRBJ2-3; D: .; V: TRBV3-1/TRBV3-2; size: .; CDR3: CASSPRGTDTQYF; DNA: TGTGCCAGCAGCCCACGGGGGACAGATACGCAGTATTTT
J: TRBJ1-5; D: .; V: TRBV7-9; size: .; CDR3: CASSSGAYNQPQHF; DNA: TGTGCCAGCAGCTCAGGGGCGTACAATCAGCCCCAGCATTTT
J: TRBJ1-1; D: .; V: TRBV7-3; size: .; CDR3: CASSPDSRNTEAFF; DNA: TGTGCCAGCAGCCCCGACAGTAGGAACACTGAAGCTTTCTTT
J: TRBJ2-7; D: .; V: TRBV19; size: .; CDR3: CASSQQAYSYEQYF; DNA: TGTGCCAGTAGTCAGCAGGCTTACTCCTACGAGCAGTACTTC
J: TRBJ2-7; D: TRBD2; V: TRBV2; size: .; CDR3: CASTPIAGGRDEQYF; DNA: TGTGCCAGCACGCCCATAGCGGGAGGTAGAGACGAGCAGTACTTC
J: TRBJ2-1; D: TRBD2; V: TRBV11-1; size: .; CDR3: CASSQEWGGNEQFF; DNA: TGTGCCAGCAGCCAAGAATGGGGAGGGAATGAGCAGTTCTTC
J: TRBJ1-1; D: .; V: TRBV24-1; size: .; CDR3: CATSEGPRERAEAFF; DNA: TGTGCCACCAGTGAAGGCCCTCGGGAACGAGCTGAAGCTTTCTTT
J: TRBJ1-3; D: .; V: TRBV2; size: .; CDR3: CARGKQTDSGNTIYF; DNA: TGTGCCAGGGGAAAGCAGACAGACTCTGGAAACACCATATATTTT
J: TRBJ1-5; D: TRBD1; V: TRBV11-2; size: once; CDR3: CASSQYSGQGNQPQHF; DNA: TGTGCCAGCAGCCAATACTCGGGACAGGGAAACCAGCCCCAGCATTTT
J: TRBJ2-7; D: TRBD1; V: TRBV23-1; size: .; CDR3: CASSQEDRAYEQYF; DNA: TGCGCCAGCAGTCAAGAAGACAGGGCCTACGAGCAGTACTTC
J: TRBJ1-3; D: TRBD1; V: TRBV28; size: .; CDR3: CASSSEGLQGESGNTIYF; DNA: TGTGCCAGCAGTTCCGAGGGCCTACAGGGGGAGAGTGGAAACACCATATATTTT
J: TRBJ2-3; D: .; V: TRBV29-1; size: .; CDR3: CSAARDSLSTDTQYF; DNA: TGCAGCGCCGCCCGGGACTCGCTTTCTACTGATACGCAGTATTTT
J: TRBJ1-6; D: TRBD1; V: TRBV7-4; size: .; CDR3: CASRLRTGSSYNSPLHF; DNA: TGTGCCAGCAGACTACGGACAGGGAGCTCCTATAATTCACCCCTCCACTTT
J: TRBJ1-5; D: .; V: TRBV27; size: .; CDR3: CASSLSGGQPQHF; DNA: TGTGCCAGCAGTTTATCAGGCGGTCAGCCCCAGCATTTT
J: TRBJ1-6; D: .; V: TRBV4-2; size: .; CDR3: CASSALLHSKSPLHF; DNA: TGTGCCAGCAGCGCCCTTCTTCATAGTAAATCACCCCTCCACTTT
J: TRBJ1-1; D: .; V: TRBV10-3; size: .; CDR3: CAISESVTANTEAFF; DNA: TGTGCCATCAGTGAGTCTGTCACAGCGAACACTGAAGCTTTCTTT
J: TRBJ1-2; D: TRBD1; V: TRBV3-1/TRBV3-2; size: .; CDR3: CASSPQYRGGNGYTF; DNA: TGTGCCAGCAGCCCCCAGTACAGGGGAGGAAACGGCTACACCTTC
J: TRBJ1-1; D: TRBD1; V: TRBV5-1; size: .; CDR3: CASSWGQLNTEAFF; DNA: TGCGCCAGCAGCTGGGGACAGCTGAACACTGAAGCTTTCTTT
J: TRBJ2-1; D: .; V: TRBV21-1; size: .; CDR3: CASSKAERGPPYYNEQFF; DNA: TGTGCCAGCAGCAAGGCGGAGCGGGGGCCCCCTTACTACAATGAGCAGTTCTTC
J: TRBJ2-7; D: TRBD1; V: TRBV19; size: .; CDR3: CASSPGTGVFYEQYF; DNA: TGTGCCAGTAGTCCCGGGACAGGGGTTTTTTACGAGCAGTACTTC